This entry features one T cell receptor beta chain sequence. Its specificity is not known. The method was immunoSEQ multiplex PCR; TCRdb's version includes in-frame clones alone and lacks a portion of them. The sample yields 120,000 to 150,000 clones, approximately 94% seen once. The sample originates from a study of T cell responses to AZD1222 COVID-19 vaccine. The study, taken as a whole, reports: There were repertoire samples only from the period after the peak T cell response.

CDR1 LGHDT and CDR2 YNNKEL come from the germline V gene (reference sequence). V was trimmed by 1 base and J by 2 bases, leaving 6 bases between them. This CDR3 has 14 residues. The V gene is TRBV3-1 (or the pseudogene TRBV3-2), the J gene TRBJ1-3; a weak D match, TRBD1 (5 bases). The specimen comprised peripheral blood, sampled on day 0 of AZD1222 vaccination. The TCR sequence derives from an adult in good health. The CDR3 DNA is TGTGCCAGCAGCCAAGGGGGACCTGGAAACACCATATATTTT. It translates to CASSQGGPGNTIYF.